This TCR beta chain was retrieved from a study of T cell responses to AZD1222 COVID-19 vaccine. Here immunoSEQ multiplex PCR was the method, and the copy in TCRdb shows in-frame clones only, minus some. The profile covers some 120,000 clones, with 80% to 90% appearing a single time and about 1.5% taken by the ten largest. Regarding the study as a whole: Across the whole spike, CD4 TCRs peaked at regions 160-218 and 743-854.

V was trimmed by 0 bases and J by 0 bases, leaving 12 bases between them. Germline loops: CDR1 SGHRS, CDR2 YFSETQ. This CDR3 is built from 16 residues. As concerns this clone: Its antigen is currently unknown.

The origin of this receptor is an adult in good health. The V gene is TRBV5-1, the J gene TRBJ2-5; D gene unclear. Sample: peripheral blood, taken on day 0 of AZD1222 vaccination. CDR3 protein: CASSLGVVADQETQYF. The DNA for the CDR3 is TGCGCCAGCAGCTTGGGGGTCGTGGCGGACCAAGAGACCCAGTACTTC.